The rows below give T cell receptor beta chains drawn from one sample of a study of PD-L1 blockade in urothelial cancer. The assay was immunoSEQ multiplex PCR, and TCRdb's table has in-frame clones only and misses some. The sample holds some 41,000 clones, about 87% seen once. The sample was PBMCs, taken around atezolizumab (anti-PD-L1) treatment. Source of these receptors: a man at least 80 years old with urothelial cancer. Each CDR3 is given with its conserved first and last residue. The D gene is left open where the match is weak. A clone size is listed for some rows: how often the clone was seen (once, few, many), or a class if it is expanded.

CDR3nt | CDR3aa | d_gene | j_gene | abundance | v_gene
TGTGCCAGTAGGGAGACAGGGGGGTCCACTGAAGCTTTCTTT | CASRETGGSTEAFF | TRBD1 | TRBJ1-1 | - | TRBV19
TGTGCCAGCTCCAGTACGACTGGTTCTGATACGCAGTATTTT | CASSSTTGSDTQYF | - | TRBJ2-3 | - | TRBV18
TGTGCCAGCAGGCCTGATAGCATGACCTACAATGAGCAGTTCTTC | CASRPDSMTYNEQFF | - | TRBJ2-1 | - | TRBV6-1
TGTGCCTCCTCAACAGGTTCGAACACTGAAGCTTTCTTT | CASSTGSNTEAFF | - | TRBJ1-1 | - | TRBV2
TGTGCCAGCAGACCCGAGCCTCAGGGGAATGAAAAACTGTTTTTT | CASRPEPQGNEKLFF | - | TRBJ1-4 | - | TRBV7-2
TGCACCAGCAGCCAAGTTCAGCTAGGCAGTAGACCCTACGAGCAGTACTTC | CTSSQVQLGSRPYEQYF | - | TRBJ2-7 | - | TRBV1
TGTGCCAGCAGTGATATTATGAACACTGAAGCTTTCTTT | CASSDIMNTEAFF | - | TRBJ1-1 | - | TRBV25-1
TGTGCTAGTGGTTCAGGGATCTCCTACAATGAGCAGTTCTTC | CASGSGISYNEQFF | - | TRBJ2-1 | few | TRBV12-5
TGTGCCAGCAGCCAAGATAGGTTCGCAGTCGGCGGCCGCGGAAAACTGTTTTTT | CASSQDRFAVGGRGKLFF | - | TRBJ1-4 | - | TRBV4-2
TGTGCCAGCACCCGACGGGGCGGGGCATACAATGAGCAGTTCTTC | CASTRRGGAYNEQFF | - | TRBJ2-1 | once | TRBV11-2
TGTGCCAGTAGCCTAGGCAGGGATAATCAGCCCCAGCATTTT | CASSLGRDNQPQHF | - | TRBJ1-5 | - | TRBV19
TGTGCCAGTAGGAAGGACAGGTTCGGCAATGAGCAGTTCTTC | CASRKDRFGNEQFF | TRBD1 | TRBJ2-1 | - | TRBV19
TGTGCCAGCAGTTTATGGCTAGGGGGCTCCTACGAGCAGTACTTC | CASSLWLGGSYEQYF | - | TRBJ2-7 | - | TRBV28
TGTGCCAGCAGTTATCGGCTGGTACAGGGGGCCCACGAGCAGTACTTC | CASSYRLVQGAHEQYF | TRBD1 | TRBJ2-7 | - | TRBV7-2
TGTGCCATCAGTGCTTTGAGAAATGAGCAGTTCTTC | CAISALRNEQFF | - | TRBJ2-1 | - | TRBV10-3
TGTGCCAGCAGTTCCAACCAGGGGTTATTAACTGAAGCTTTCTTT | CASSSNQGLLTEAFF | - | TRBJ1-1 | - | TRBV28
TGTGCCAGCAGCTTGGGGGTCCCCCCCAGGGCTTCTTCTGGAAACACCATATATTTT | CASSLGVPPRASSGNTIYF | - | TRBJ1-3 | - | TRBV5-5
TGTGCCAGCAGTCGTGCGGGGTACACCGGGGAGCTGTTTTTT | CASSRAGYTGELFF | - | TRBJ2-2 | - | TRBV27
TGTGCCAGCAGTTTGGGGGCCAGGACCCCTAACTATGGCTACACCTTC | CASSLGARTPNYGYTF | - | TRBJ1-2 | - | TRBV6-5
TGTGCCAGCAGACTTCTGGCTAGCGGCACATACAATGAGCAGTTCTTC | CASRLLASGTYNEQFF | TRBD2 | TRBJ2-1 | - | TRBV2
TGCAGCGTGGTCAGGGACAACTCCTACGAGCAGTACTTC | CSVVRDNSYEQYF | - | TRBJ2-7 | - | TRBV29-1
TGTGCCAGCAGCTTGGCGGGGGGCGCGGGGTATGGCTACACCTTC | CASSLAGGAGYGYTF | - | TRBJ1-2 | once | TRBV5-6
TGTGCTAGTGGACCCGGGACTCAAGTCGGGGAGCCCCAGCATTTT | CASGPGTQVGEPQHF | - | TRBJ1-5 | - | TRBV12-5
TGTGCTAGTGGTTTGTCAGGACAAGGAAACACCATATATTTT | CASGLSGQGNTIYF | - | TRBJ1-3 | few | TRBV12-5
TGTGCCAGCTCACCAACTCCCGGGGAGCAGTTCTTC | CASSPTPGEQFF | - | TRBJ2-1 | few | TRBV18
TGTGCCAGCAGCTTAGAAACTAGCGGGAGGGGAAATCAAGAGACCCAGTACTTC | CASSLETSGRGNQETQYF | TRBD2 | TRBJ2-5 | - | TRBV7-8
TGTGCCAGCAGTGTGGGACAGGGGGCCTGGTATGGCTACACCTTC | CASSVGQGAWYGYTF | TRBD1 | TRBJ1-2 | - | TRBV6-5
TGTGCCAGCAGCTTTAATCGGGTGGGCTATGGCTACACCTTC | CASSFNRVGYGYTF | - | TRBJ1-2 | - | TRBV5-5
TGTGCCTGGAGTGTATATGGAGGGACAGAGACCCAGTACTTC | CAWSVYGGTETQYF | - | TRBJ2-5 | - | TRBV30
TGTGCCAGTAGTGTGACGGAGGGGGGCTACACCTTC | CASSVTEGGYTF | - | TRBJ1-2 | - | TRBV19
TGTGCCAGCAGTCCAAGCAGGGGAAGAGAGGGAGGCTACACCTTC | CASSPSRGREGGYTF | - | TRBJ1-2 | once | TRBV2
TGTGCCAGCAGTTCTCCGGGATTCTCTGGAAACACCATATATTTT | CASSSPGFSGNTIYF | - | TRBJ1-3 | - | TRBV28
TGTGCCATTGTCGTCTCTTGGGGGGGGCGCTCCTACGAGCAGTACTTC | CAIVVSWGGRSYEQYF | - | TRBJ2-7 | - | TRBV10-3
TGCGCCAGCAGTTATACAAGCACAGATACGCAGTATTTT | CASSYTSTDTQYF | - | TRBJ2-3 | - | TRBV5-1
TGTGCCAGCTCACCAACCTTAGGCACTAGCGGCAGCTCCTACGAGCAGTACTTC | CASSPTLGTSGSSYEQYF | TRBD2 | TRBJ2-7 | once | TRBV18
TGCGCCAGCAGCCTGGCCGCAGGGGGCGAGCAGTACTTC | CASSLAAGGEQYF | TRBD1 | TRBJ2-7 | - | TRBV5-1
TGTGCCAGTACACTGGGACAGGGGGGCATCTACGAGCAGTACTTC | CASTLGQGGIYEQYF | TRBD1 | TRBJ2-7 | - | TRBV19
TGTGCCAGCAGCTTAGCCGCCAATCGGGGGGCGGGGGGCTACACCTTC | CASSLAANRGAGGYTF | - | TRBJ1-2 | - | TRBV7-2
TGTGCCAGCAGCCCTAATTCACTACAACGCAATCAGCCCCAGCATTTT | CASSPNSLQRNQPQHF | - | TRBJ1-5 | - | TRBV11-2
TGTGCCAGCTCACCCCGGGACAGGAACTCCCGCTCTGGAAACACCATATATTTT | CASSPRDRNSRSGNTIYF | TRBD1 | TRBJ1-3 | - | TRBV18
TGTGCCAGCAGTAGACAGGCCGGGAACACTGAAGCTTTCTTT | CASSRQAGNTEAFF | - | TRBJ1-1 | once | TRBV6-5
TGCGCCAGCAGCTTAGCGGGAATCAACACCGGGGAGCTGTTTTTT | CASSLAGINTGELFF | TRBD2 | TRBJ2-2 | - | TRBV4-1
TGTGCCAGCTCGTGGGGACAGGGTAGCGGAAACATTCAGTACTTC | CASSWGQGSGNIQYF | TRBD1 | TRBJ2-4 | - | TRBV18
TGTGCCAGCTCACCTCTTATAGCGGGAGCGGGGGCGAATGAGCAGTTCTTC | CASSPLIAGAGANEQFF | TRBD2 | TRBJ2-1 | - | TRBV18
TGTGCCAGCTCACCGCGGACTAGCGGGAGTTACAATGAGCAGTTCTTC | CASSPRTSGSYNEQFF | TRBD2 | TRBJ2-1 | - | TRBV18
TGTGCCAGCAGCGTAGACCTGAGCTCCTACAATGAGCAGTTCTTC | CASSVDLSSYNEQFF | - | TRBJ2-1 | - | TRBV11-3
TGTGCCAGCAGCCAGGTGGGGACTGATGGCTACACCTTC | CASSQVGTDGYTF | - | TRBJ1-2 | - | TRBV5-4
TGTGCCAGTAGTATCACAGAGATAGCCTACAATGAGCAGTTCTTC | CASSITEIAYNEQFF | - | TRBJ2-1 | - | TRBV19
TGTGCCAGTAGTACATTCTCCTCAGGGGTTCAAGAGACCCAGTACTTC | CASSTFSSGVQETQYF | - | TRBJ2-5 | - | TRBV19
TGCGCCAGCAGGGAATTCTTCCAGGGACAGGGGTCCTACGAGCAGTACTTC | CASREFFQGQGSYEQYF | TRBD1 | TRBJ2-7 | - | TRBV10-2
TGTGCCAGCACTAGGAGGGGGGCAGGGGGGACCGGGGAGCTGTTTTTT | CASTRRGAGGTGELFF | - | TRBJ2-2 | - | TRBV19
TGCGCCAGCAGCTGGAAATTAGCGGACTCCTACAATGAGCAGTTCTTC | CASSWKLADSYNEQFF | - | TRBJ2-1 | - | TRBV5-1